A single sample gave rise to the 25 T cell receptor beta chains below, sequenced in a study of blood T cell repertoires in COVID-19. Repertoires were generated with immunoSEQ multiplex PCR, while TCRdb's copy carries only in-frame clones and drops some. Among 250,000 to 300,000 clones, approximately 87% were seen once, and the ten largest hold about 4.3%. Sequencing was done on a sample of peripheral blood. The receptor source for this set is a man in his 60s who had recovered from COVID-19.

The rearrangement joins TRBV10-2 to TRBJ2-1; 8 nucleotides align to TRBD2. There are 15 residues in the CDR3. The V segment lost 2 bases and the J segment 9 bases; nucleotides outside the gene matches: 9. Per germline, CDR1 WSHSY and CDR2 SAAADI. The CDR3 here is CASSEALGSGGEQFF. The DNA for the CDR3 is TGCGCCAGCAGTGAGGCACTAGGGAGCGGGGGTGAGCAGTTCTTC.

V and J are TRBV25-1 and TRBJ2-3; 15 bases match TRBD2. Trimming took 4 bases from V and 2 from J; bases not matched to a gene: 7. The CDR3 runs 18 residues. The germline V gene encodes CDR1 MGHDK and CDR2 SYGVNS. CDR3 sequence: CASSAGTSGGPHTDTQYF. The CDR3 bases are TGTGCCAGCAGTGCCGGGACTAGCGGGGGGCCACACACAGATACGCAGTATTTT.

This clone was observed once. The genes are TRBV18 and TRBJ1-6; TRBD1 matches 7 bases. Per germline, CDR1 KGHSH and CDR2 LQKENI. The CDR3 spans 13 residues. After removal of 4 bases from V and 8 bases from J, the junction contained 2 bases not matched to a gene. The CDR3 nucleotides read TGTGCCAGCTCACAAACAGGGGATTCACCCCTCCACTTT. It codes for CASSQTGDSPLHF.

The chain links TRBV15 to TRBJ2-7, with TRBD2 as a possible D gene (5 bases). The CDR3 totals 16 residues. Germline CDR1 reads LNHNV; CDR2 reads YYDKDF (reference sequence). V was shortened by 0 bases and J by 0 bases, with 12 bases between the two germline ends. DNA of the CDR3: TGTGCCACCAGCAGAGATTTCGGGGTCAGCTCCTACGAGCAGTACTTC. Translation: CATSRDFGVSSYEQYF.

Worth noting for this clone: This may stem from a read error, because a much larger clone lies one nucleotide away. This chain's CDR3 is CASSFPGGRPNIGELFF. The CDR3 DNA reads TGTGCCAGCAGTTTTCCGGGAGGGCGACCGAACATCGGGGAGCTGTTTTTT. The rearrangement joins TRBV28 to TRBJ2-2; 8 bases fit TRBD2. From germline, CDR1 is MDHEN and CDR2 SYDVKM. This CDR3 has 17 residues. Filled out from reference TRBV28 and TRBJ2-2, the complete variable domain reads DVKVTQSSRYLVKRTGEKVFLECVQDMDHENMFWYRQDPGLGLRLIYFSYDVKMKEKGDIPEGYSVSREKKERFSLILESASTNQTSMYLCASSFPGGRPNIGELFFGEGSRLTVL.

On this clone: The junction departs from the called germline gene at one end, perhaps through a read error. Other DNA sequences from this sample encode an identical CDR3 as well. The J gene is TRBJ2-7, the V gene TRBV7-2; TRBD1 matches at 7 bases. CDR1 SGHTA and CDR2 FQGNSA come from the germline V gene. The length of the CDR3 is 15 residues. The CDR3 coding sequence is TGTGCCAGCAGCTCGAGGAGACAGGGATACTACGAGCAGTATTTC. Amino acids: CASSSRRQGYYEQYF.

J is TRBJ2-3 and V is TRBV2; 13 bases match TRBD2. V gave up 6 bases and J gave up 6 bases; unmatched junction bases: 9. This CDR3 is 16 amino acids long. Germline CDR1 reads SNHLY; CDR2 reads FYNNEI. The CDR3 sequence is CASSRRTSGRSDTQYF. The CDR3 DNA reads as TGTGCCAGCAGCCGAAGGACTAGCGGGAGATCCGATACGCAGTATTTT.

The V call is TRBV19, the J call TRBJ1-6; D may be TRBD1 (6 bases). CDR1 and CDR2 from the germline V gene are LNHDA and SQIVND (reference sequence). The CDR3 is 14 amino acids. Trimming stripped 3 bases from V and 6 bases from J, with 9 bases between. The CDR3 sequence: CASSIGQTNSPLHF. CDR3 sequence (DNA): TGTGCCAGTAGTATTGGACAGACTAATTCACCCCTCCACTTT. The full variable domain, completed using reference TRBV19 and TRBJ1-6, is DGGITQSPKYLFRKEGQNVTLSCEQNLNHDAMYWYRQDPGQGLRLIYYSQIVNDFQKGDIAEGYSVSREKKESFPLTVTSAQKNPTAFYLCASSIGQTNSPLHFGNGTRLTVT.

Written as DNA, the CDR3 is TGCGCCAGCAGCTGGAAGGGGGCGCGTACTGAAGCTTTCTTT. Translated: CASSWKGARTEAFF. This sequence joins TRBV5-1 and TRBJ1-1, with 7 bases matching TRBD1. The CDR3 loop spans 14 amino acids. V dropped 3 bases and J dropped 5; count of bases not matched to a gene: 7. Germline values: CDR1 SGHRS, CDR2 YFSETQ.

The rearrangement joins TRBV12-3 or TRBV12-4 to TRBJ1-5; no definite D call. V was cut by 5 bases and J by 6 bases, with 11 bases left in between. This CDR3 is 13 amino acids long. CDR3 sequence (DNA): TGTGCCAGCAGTCCCCAGAACGTTCAGCCCCAGCATTTT. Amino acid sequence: CASSPQNVQPQHF.

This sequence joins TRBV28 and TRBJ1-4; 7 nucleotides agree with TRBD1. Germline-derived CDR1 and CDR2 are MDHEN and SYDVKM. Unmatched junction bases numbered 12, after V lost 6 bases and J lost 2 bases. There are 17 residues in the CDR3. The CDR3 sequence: CASRRRDSWATNEKLFF. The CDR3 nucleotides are TGTGCCAGCAGGCGAAGGGACAGCTGGGCGACTAATGAAAAACTGTTTTTT.

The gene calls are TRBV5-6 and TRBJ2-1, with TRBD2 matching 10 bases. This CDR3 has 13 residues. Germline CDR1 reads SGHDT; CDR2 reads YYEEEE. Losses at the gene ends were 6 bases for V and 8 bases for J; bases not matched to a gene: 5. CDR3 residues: CASTPSGGHEQFF. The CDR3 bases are TGTGCCAGCACACCTAGCGGGGGACATGAGCAGTTCTTC.

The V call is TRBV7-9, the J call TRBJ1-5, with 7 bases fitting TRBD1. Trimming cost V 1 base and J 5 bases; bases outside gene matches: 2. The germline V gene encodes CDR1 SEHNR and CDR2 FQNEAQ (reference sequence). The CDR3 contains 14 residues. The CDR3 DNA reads TGTGCCAGCAGCTTAGGTACAGGGGATCAGCCCCAGCATTTT. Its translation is CASSLGTGDQPQHF.

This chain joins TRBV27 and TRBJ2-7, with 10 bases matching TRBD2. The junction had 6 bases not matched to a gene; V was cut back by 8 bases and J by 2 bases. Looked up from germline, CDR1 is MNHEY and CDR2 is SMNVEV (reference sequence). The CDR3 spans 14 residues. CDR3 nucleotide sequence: TGTGCCAGCGTCGGACTAGCGGTGCCCTACGAGCAGTACTTC. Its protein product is CASVGLAVPYEQYF.

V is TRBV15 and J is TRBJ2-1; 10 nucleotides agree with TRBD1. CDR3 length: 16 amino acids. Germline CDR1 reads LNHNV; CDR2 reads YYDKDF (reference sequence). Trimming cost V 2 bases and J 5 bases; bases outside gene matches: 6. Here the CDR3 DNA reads TGTGCCACCAGCAGAACCGGGACAGGGGTACACAATGAGCAGTTCTTC. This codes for CATSRTGTGVHNEQFF.

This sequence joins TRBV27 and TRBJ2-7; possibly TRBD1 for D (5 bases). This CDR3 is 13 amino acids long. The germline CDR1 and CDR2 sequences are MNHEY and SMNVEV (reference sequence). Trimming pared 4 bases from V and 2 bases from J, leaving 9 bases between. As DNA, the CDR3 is TGTGCCAGCAGTTCAGACAGAGCCTACGAGCAGTACTTC. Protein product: CASSSDRAYEQYF.

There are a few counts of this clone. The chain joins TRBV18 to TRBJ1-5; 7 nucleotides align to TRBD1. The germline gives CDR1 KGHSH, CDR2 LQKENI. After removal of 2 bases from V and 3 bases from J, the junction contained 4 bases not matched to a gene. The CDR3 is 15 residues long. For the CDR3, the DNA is TGTGCCAGCTCACCAACGACAGGGTACAATCAGCCCCAGCATTTT. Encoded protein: CASSPTTGYNQPQHF.

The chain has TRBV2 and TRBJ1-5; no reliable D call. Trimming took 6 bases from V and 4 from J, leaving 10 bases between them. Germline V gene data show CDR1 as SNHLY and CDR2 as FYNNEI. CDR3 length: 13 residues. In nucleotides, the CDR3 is TGTGCCAGCAGAAGGAGGCAAAATCAGCCCCAGCATTTT. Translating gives CASRRRQNQPQHF. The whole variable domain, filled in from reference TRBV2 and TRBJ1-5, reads EPEVTQTPSHQVTQMGQEVILRCVPISNHLYFYWYRQILGQKVEFLVSFYNNEISEKSEIFDDQFSVERPDGSNFTLKIRSTKLEDSAMYFCASRRRQNQPQHFGDGTRLSIL.

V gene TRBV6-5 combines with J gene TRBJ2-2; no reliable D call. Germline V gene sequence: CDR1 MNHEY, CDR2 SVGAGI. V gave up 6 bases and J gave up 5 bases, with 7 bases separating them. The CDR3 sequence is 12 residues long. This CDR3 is CASSRRTGELFF. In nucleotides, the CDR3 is TGTGCCAGCAGCCGCCGGACCGGGGAGCTGTTTTTT.

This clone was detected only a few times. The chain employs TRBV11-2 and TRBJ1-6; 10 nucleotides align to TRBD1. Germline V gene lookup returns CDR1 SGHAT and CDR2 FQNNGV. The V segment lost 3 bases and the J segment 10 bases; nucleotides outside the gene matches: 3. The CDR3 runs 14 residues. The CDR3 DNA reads TGTGCCAGCAGCTTCGGGACAGGGGACTCACCCCTCCACTTT. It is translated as CASSFGTGDSPLHF.

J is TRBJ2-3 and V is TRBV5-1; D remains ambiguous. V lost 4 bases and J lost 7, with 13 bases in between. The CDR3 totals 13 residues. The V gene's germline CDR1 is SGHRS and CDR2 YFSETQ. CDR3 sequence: CASSPGPTHTQYF. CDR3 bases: TGCGCCAGCAGCCCAGGTCCGACGCATACGCAGTATTTT.

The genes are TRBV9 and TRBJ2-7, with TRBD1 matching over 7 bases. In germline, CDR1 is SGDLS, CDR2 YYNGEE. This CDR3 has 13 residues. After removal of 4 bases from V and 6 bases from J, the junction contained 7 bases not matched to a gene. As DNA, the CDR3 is TGTGCCAGCAGCTTAGCGACAGGGTCCGAGCAGTACTTC. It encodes CASSLATGSEQYF.

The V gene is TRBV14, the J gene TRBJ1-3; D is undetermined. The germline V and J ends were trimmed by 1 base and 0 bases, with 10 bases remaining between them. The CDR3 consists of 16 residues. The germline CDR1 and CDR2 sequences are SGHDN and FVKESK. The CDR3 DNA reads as TGTGCCAGCAGCCAAGTGGCGGGGATCTCTGGAAACACCATATATTTT. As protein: CASSQVAGISGNTIYF.

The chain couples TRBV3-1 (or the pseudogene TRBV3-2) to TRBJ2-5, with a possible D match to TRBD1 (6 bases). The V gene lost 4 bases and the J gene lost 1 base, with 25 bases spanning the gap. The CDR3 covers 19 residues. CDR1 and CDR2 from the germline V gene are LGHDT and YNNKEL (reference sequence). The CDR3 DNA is TGTGCCAGCAGCCGCGAAGAAGGTGGGACACAAGGTCTCCAAGAGACCCAGTACTTC. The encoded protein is CASSREEGGTQGLQETQYF.

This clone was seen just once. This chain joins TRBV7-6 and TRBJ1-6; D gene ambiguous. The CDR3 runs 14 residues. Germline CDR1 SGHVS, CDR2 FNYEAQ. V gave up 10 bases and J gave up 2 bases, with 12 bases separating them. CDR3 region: CATSEAAYNSPLHF. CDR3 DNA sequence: TGTGCCACCTCCGAAGCTGCCTATAATTCACCCCTCCACTTT.